This T cell receptor (beta chain) was recorded in a study of blood T cell repertoires in COVID-19. Turning to the study itself: The United States, Italy and Spain provided the acute and convalescent COVID-19 samples. T cells, B-cell-depleted T cells, or PBMCs supplied cDNA or gDNA.

Adults between about 18 and 89 years of age took part from under 30 US areas. Profiled with immunoSEQ multiplex PCR; TCRdb holds only in-frame clones, not every one. This table holds fewer than 250,000 clones, about 86% found once. The CDR3 loop spans 16 amino acids. Germline V gene data show CDR1 as LNHDA and CDR2 as SQIVND (reference sequence). V lost 7 bases to trimming and J lost 0 bases; unmatched junction nucleotides: 8. This TCR came from a woman in her 40s with acute COVID-19. The V call is TRBV19, the J call TRBJ2-1; 8 bases fit TRBD2. What was sequenced was PBMCs or T cells enriched from blood (not recorded which). The DNA of the CDR3 is TGTGCCAGTATCGGGAGGGTGAGAGCCTCCTACAATGAGCAGTTCTTC. Its translation is CASIGRVRASYNEQFF.